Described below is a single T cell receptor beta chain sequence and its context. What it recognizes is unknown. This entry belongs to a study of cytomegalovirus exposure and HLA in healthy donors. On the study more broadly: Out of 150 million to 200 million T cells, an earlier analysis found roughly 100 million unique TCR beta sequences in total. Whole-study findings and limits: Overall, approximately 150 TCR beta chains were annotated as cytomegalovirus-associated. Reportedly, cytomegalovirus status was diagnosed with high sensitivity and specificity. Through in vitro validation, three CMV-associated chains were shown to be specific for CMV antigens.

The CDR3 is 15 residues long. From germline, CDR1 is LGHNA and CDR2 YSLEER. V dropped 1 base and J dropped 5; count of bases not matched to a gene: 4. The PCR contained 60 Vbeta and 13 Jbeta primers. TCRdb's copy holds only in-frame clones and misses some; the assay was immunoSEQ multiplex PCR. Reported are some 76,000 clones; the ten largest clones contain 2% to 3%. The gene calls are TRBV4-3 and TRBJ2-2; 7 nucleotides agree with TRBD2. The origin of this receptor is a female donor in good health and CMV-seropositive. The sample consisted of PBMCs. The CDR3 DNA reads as TGCGCCAGCAGCCAAGGGCAGGGAGGGACCGGGGAGCTGTTTTTT. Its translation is CASSQGQGGTGELFF.